A single T cell receptor (beta chain) is shown here with its context. Clones were sequenced by immunoSEQ multiplex PCR, and TCRdb holds only the in-frame ones, with some missing. The sample holds approximately 51,000 clones, 65% to 85% seen once. This sample is drawn from a study of PD-1 blockade in mismatch repair-deficient tumors. Across the whole study: Patients had approximately 12 mismatch repair-deficient cancer types, all previously treated and progressing.

A few pembrolizumab responders had their TCRs sequenced. The CDR3 contains 14 residues. The V and J ends lost 2 bases and 5 bases, in that order; junction bases with no gene match: 4. Germline V CDR1 and CDR2: MRHNA, SNTAGT. This TCR derives from an adult with mismatch repair-deficient cancer. V usage is TRBV6-4 and J usage is TRBJ2-3; 7 nucleotides align to TRBD2. The source was peripheral blood, collected roughly 21 weeks after starting pembrolizumab. This CDR3 reads CASSDAGVEDTQYF. The DNA of the CDR3 is TGTGCCAGCAGTGACGCGGGAGTTGAAGATACGCAGTATTTT.